This T cell receptor (beta chain) was sequenced for a study of T cells in Graves' hyperthyroidism and ophthalmopathy. General study points: Most expanded thyroid clonotypes above 0.001 recurred in blood.

Regions amplified from RNA transcripts were the TCR beta CDR3 regions. Researchers ran a first-round RT-PCR on the TCR CDR3 using the HTBI primer set. TCRdb independently ran MiXCR on the multiplex PCR reads; one entry per CDR3 protein. The sample lists around 520,000 distinct CDR3 sequences; around 22% were seen once. Active moderate-to-severe ophthalmopathy, Clinical Activity Score at least 3, NOSPECS at least 4, under 3 months' duration. Lactation, pregnancy, other autoimmune disease or uncontrolled infection excluded patients. This clonotype appeared many times. The antigen remains unidentified. The CDR3 runs to 15 residues. Losses at the gene ends were 5 bases for V and 2 bases for J; bases not matched to a gene: 5. Per germline, CDR1 SGHAT and CDR2 FQNNGV.

Sequenced input: blood. The clonotype comes from a woman younger than 45 with Graves' ophthalmopathy. The chain recombines TRBV11-2 with TRBJ2-2; TRBD1 matches 7 bases. In DNA, the CDR3 is TGTGCCAGCAGCAGGGGGCTTGGTAACACCGGGGAGCTGTTTTTT. It yields the protein CASSRGLGNTGELFF.